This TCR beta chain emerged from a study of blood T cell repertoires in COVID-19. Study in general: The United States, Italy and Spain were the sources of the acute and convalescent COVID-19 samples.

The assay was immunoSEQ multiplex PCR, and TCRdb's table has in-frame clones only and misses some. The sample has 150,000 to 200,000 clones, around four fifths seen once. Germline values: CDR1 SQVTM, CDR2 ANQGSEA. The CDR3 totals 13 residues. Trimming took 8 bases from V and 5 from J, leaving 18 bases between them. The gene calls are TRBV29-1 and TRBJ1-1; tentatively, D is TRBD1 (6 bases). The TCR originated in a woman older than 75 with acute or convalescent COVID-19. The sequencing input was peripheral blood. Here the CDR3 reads CSFARGRWTEAFF. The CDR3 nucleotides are TGCAGCTTTGCCAGGGGTAGATGGACTGAAGCTTTCTTT.